A single sample gave rise to the 18 T cell receptor beta chains below, sequenced in a study of T-cell reconstitution after alpha-beta-depleted transplantation in children. It was with unique molecular identifiers that the TCRbeta library was prepared. TCRdb independently ran MiXCR on the PCR reads; one entry per CDR3 protein. The sample includes 450,000 to 550,000 distinct CDR3 sequences, over 9.5% seen only once; the top ten take around 15%. The sample was PBMCs, mostly from graft donor cells, taken 180 days after TCRalphabeta/CD19-depleted stem cell transplant. The source is a female patient between 2 and 15 years old who had a stem cell transplant for aplastic anemia, so the T cells may come from the graft donor.

The rearrangement uses TRBV9 and TRBJ1-2; possible D gene TRBD1, 5 bases. Trimming left V 2 bases short and J 7 bases short, with 12 bases between. The CDR3 length is 13 residues. Germline CDR1 SGDLS, CDR2 YYNGEE. The CDR3: CASSVVWGRGYTF. In nucleotides, the CDR3 is TGTGCCAGCAGCGTCGTGTGGGGCCGTGGCTACACCTTC.

The chain employs TRBV12-3 or TRBV12-4 and TRBJ2-7; a weak D match, TRBD2 (5 bases). This CDR3 region has 14 residues. V shed 6 bases and J shed 3 bases, with 15 bases lying between them. The CDR3 loop is CASSSPYGIYEQYF. CDR3 DNA sequence: TGTGCCAGCAGCTCCCCTTACGGGATCTACGAGCAGTACTTC.

This sequence joins TRBV3-1 and TRBJ1-5; D is perhaps TRBD1 (5 bases). With 5 bases removed from V and 10 bases from J, the gap between germline ends came to 15 bases. Germline V gives CDR1 LGHDT, CDR2 YNNKEL (reference sequence). This CDR3 contains 13 residues. The CDR3 here is CASSFGDLLPQHF. For the CDR3, the DNA is TGTGCCAGCAGCTTTGGGGACCTCCTTCCCCAGCATTTT.

The rearrangement joins TRBV28 to TRBJ1-2; D is unresolved. Germline-derived CDR1 and CDR2 are MDHEN and SYDVKM. The V gene lost 3 bases and the J gene lost 7 bases, with 15 bases spanning the gap. The CDR3 consists of 14 residues. Here the CDR3 reads CASSLNRAQSGYTF. DNA for the CDR3: TGTGCCAGCAGTTTGAACCGGGCCCAAAGTGGCTACACCTTC.

This clonotype was counted between two and nine times. The V gene is TRBV5-1, the J gene TRBJ1-2, with 8 nucleotides matching TRBD1. Germline V gene data show CDR1 as SGHRS and CDR2 as YFSETQ. This CDR3 has 16 residues. J was trimmed by 3 bases and V by 3 bases; bases with no gene match: 10. CDR3 nucleotides: TGCGCCAGCAGCTGGATTCGGGGGACAGGATACTATGGCTACACCTTC. This translates into CASSWIRGTGYYGYTF.

This clonotype was detected only a few times. This chain links TRBV7-9 with TRBJ2-1; D perhaps matches TRBD1 (6 bases). Trimming took 6 bases from V and 0 from J, leaving 12 bases between them. The germline V gene has CDR1 SEHNR and CDR2 FQNEAQ (reference sequence). This CDR3 comprises 15 residues. The CDR3, as DNA: TGTGCCAGCAGGAAGGGGACAATCTCCTACAATGAGCAGTTCTTC. Protein sequence: CASRKGTISYNEQFF. Full variable domain (outside the CDR3, taken from reference TRBV7-9 and TRBJ2-1): DTGVSQNPRHKITKRGQNVTFRCDPISEHNRLYWYRQTLGQGPEFLTYFQNEAQLEKSRLLSDRFSAERPKGSFSTLEIQRTEQGDSAMYLCASRKGTISYNEQFFGPGTRLTVL.

This clonotype was counted many times. The chain employs TRBV6-2 or TRBV6-3 and TRBJ1-3, with D uncertain. V was clipped by 6 bases and J by 4 bases, with 7 bases between them. The CDR3 has 12 residues. Germline V lookup: CDR1 MNHEY, CDR2 SVGEGT. The CDR3 DNA reads as TGTGCCAGCAGCCCGCTCGGAAACACCATATATTTT. As protein: CASSPLGNTIYF.

The chain employs TRBV5-1 and TRBJ2-1; D perhaps matches TRBD1 (6 bases). The CDR3 runs 14 residues. CDR1 is SGHRS, CDR2 YFSETQ, per germline. Trimming took 3 bases from V and 2 from J, leaving 9 bases between them. The CDR3 loop reads CASSSDSAYNEQFF. The CDR3 region has the DNA TGCGCCAGCAGCTCGGACAGTGCCTACAATGAGCAGTTCTTC.

Many counts were recorded for this clonotype. The chain employs TRBV7-6 and TRBJ2-1, with D possibly TRBD2 on 5 matching bases. CDR1 is SGHVS and CDR2 is FNYEAQ in the germline V gene. This CDR3 is built from 13 residues. The V end lost 5 bases, the J end lost 3 bases, and 8 bases lay between the germline ends. The CDR3 loop reads CASSPGIYNEQFF. The DNA for the CDR3 is TGTGCCAGCAGCCCCGGGATCTACAATGAGCAGTTCTTC.

The V call is TRBV20-1, the J call TRBJ1-2, with D possibly matching TRBD1 (5 bases). The CDR3 covers 16 residues. Germline V gene data show CDR1 as DFQATT and CDR2 as SNEGSKA (reference sequence). V was trimmed by 0 bases and J by 4 bases, leaving 18 bases between them. The CDR3 reads CSARDPRKGRLYGYTF. CDR3 nucleotide sequence: TGCAGTGCTAGAGATCCGCGGAAGGGACGGCTCTATGGCTACACCTTC.

This rearrangement joins TRBV28 to TRBJ2-1, with D perhaps given as TRBD1 or TRBD2 (5 bases each). V was clipped by 1 base and J by 8 bases, with 9 bases between them. The CDR3 runs 13 residues. Germline loops: CDR1 MDHEN, CDR2 SYDVKM. CDR3 amino acids: CASSLSPGHEQFF. DNA of the CDR3: TGTGCCAGCAGTTTATCTCCGGGGCATGAGCAGTTCTTC.

This clonotype was seen ten or more times. This chain links TRBV2 with TRBJ2-7, with 8 bases matching TRBD1. Germline V gene lookup returns CDR1 SNHLY and CDR2 FYNNEI. The CDR3 is 12 amino acids. J was trimmed by 4 bases and V by 4 bases; bases with no gene match: 0. CDR3 sequence (DNA): TGTGCCAGCAGTGGACAGGGGTACGAGCAGTACTTC. Its translation: CASSGQGYEQYF.

In its sample, this clonotype was seen a few times. The CDR3 DNA is TGTGCCAGCAGACCGGGACAGGAAAATGAGCAGTTCTTC. It translates to CASRPGQENEQFF. This chain joins TRBV28 and TRBJ2-1; 8 bases fit TRBD1. Unmatched junction bases numbered 5, after V lost 6 bases and J lost 7 bases. Germline V gene data show CDR1 as MDHEN and CDR2 as SYDVKM. The CDR3 is 13 amino acids.

A few counts support this clonotype. The V and J genes are TRBV20-1 and TRBJ2-1, with TRBD2 identical over 9 bases. V was clipped by 3 bases and J by 8 bases; unmatched bases: 8. Germline CDR1 and CDR2: DFQATT and SNEGSKA (reference sequence). The CDR3 has 14 amino acids. The CDR3 reads CSARASGARDEQFF. The DNA of the CDR3 is TGCAGTGCTAGGGCTAGCGGGGCGAGGGATGAGCAGTTCTTC.

This clonotype was seen more than once but under ten times. The chain uses TRBV11-1 and TRBJ2-3, with TRBD2 identical over 8 bases. The CDR3 has 18 amino acids. Trimming cost V 6 bases and J 4 bases; bases outside gene matches: 18. CDR1 is SGHAT and CDR2 is FQDESV in the germline V gene (reference sequence). The CDR3 bases are TGTGCCAGCAGTCCAAGCCTTAGCGGGGAGAAGAACGCAGATACGCAGTATTTT. Protein sequence: CASSPSLSGEKNADTQYF.

This clonotype has only a few counts. The genes are TRBV20-1 and TRBJ2-7; 13 nucleotides align to TRBD2. The CDR3 is made up of 17 amino acids. The V gene's germline CDR1 is DFQATT and CDR2 SNEGSKA (reference sequence). Trimming removed 0 bases from V and 2 bases from J; junction bases left unmatched: 7. For the CDR3, the DNA is TGCAGTGCTAGAGATCCCTCCGGGACTAGCGGGACCTACGAGCAGTACTTC. Translation: CSARDPSGTSGTYEQYF.

V is TRBV2 and J is TRBJ2-1; 7 nucleotides agree with TRBD1. J was trimmed by 1 base and V by 6 bases; bases with no gene match: 6. CDR1 and CDR2 from the germline V gene are SNHLY and FYNNEI. The CDR3 spans 15 residues. In DNA form, the CDR3 reads TGTGCCAGCAGCGCTACAGGGGTTTCCTACAATGAGCAGTTCTTC. Translating gives CASSATGVSYNEQFF.

This chain joins TRBV29-1 and TRBJ2-5; a possible D gene is TRBD2 (5 bases). V dropped 2 bases and J dropped 3 bases, with 13 bases sitting between them. The CDR3 is 14 amino acids. Germline assignment: CDR1 SQVTM and CDR2 ANQGSEA. The CDR3 DNA is TGCAGCGTTGAATATCTAGAGGGTGAAGAGACCCAGTACTTC. Protein: CSVEYLEGEETQYF.